This TCR beta chain was found in a study of cytomegalovirus exposure and HLA in healthy donors. The study, taken as a whole, reports: Trimming of TCR beta V- and J-genes showed a link, identified in a later analysis, to a missense DCLRE1C variant. CMV serostatus was the only recorded immune exposure for donors. Compared with the approximately 700-donor mean, an Asian-associated ancestry cluster reportedly had fewer N-insertions, according to a later analysis. Over 150 TCR beta chains were listed as cytomegalovirus-associated.

In the case of this clone: Its antigen is as yet unknown.

The PCR contained 60 Vbeta and 13 Jbeta primers. The table came from immunoSEQ multiplex PCR; TCRdb's copy has only in-frame clones and leaves some out. Here the sample spans fewer than 130,000 clones, approximately 83% being singletons. The germline gives CDR1 SSHAT, CDR2 FNYEAQ (reference sequence). The J segment lost 6 bases and the V segment lost 5 bases, leaving 9 bases of the junction unmatched. The CDR3 is 17 residues long. The clonotype comes from a man aged 35 to 55 in good health and CMV-seronegative. The chain combines TRBV7-7 with TRBJ2-3; 15 bases are shared with TRBD2. The sequencing sample was made of PBMCs. CDR3 sequence reads: CASSPRTSGGAGDTQYF. The CDR3 bases are TGTGCCAGCAGCCCCCGGACTAGCGGGGGGGCAGGGGATACGCAGTATTTT.